One T cell receptor (beta chain) is described in this entry. Assay: immunoSEQ multiplex PCR; the TCRdb copy retains only in-frame clones and omits some. The data contain about 160,000 clones, 80% of them singletons. CDR3 size: 13 residues. CDR1 SNHLY and CDR2 FYNNEI come from the germline V gene. Trimming pared 11 bases from V and 2 bases from J, leaving 16 bases between. This record comes from a study of blood T cell repertoires in COVID-19. This TCR was sampled from a man aged 35-49 years who had recovered from COVID-19. Sample: PBMCs or T cells enriched from blood (not recorded which). The gene calls are TRBV2 and TRBJ2-7; the D gene is possibly TRBD1 (5 bases). The CDR3 DNA reads as TGTGCCTGCATGGGGCAAGGTCCCTACGAGCAGTACTTC. As protein: CACMGQGPYEQYF.